The 3 T cell receptor beta chains given below trace back to one sample, sequenced in a study of CD8 T cells in Susac syndrome. It was with random hexamers that roughly 0.45 to 1 ug RNA was reverse transcribed. TCRdb reprocessed the immunoSEQ multiplex PCR reads via MiXCR and lists one record per CDR3 protein. This sample carries around 70,000 distinct CDR3 sequences, over 85% of them seen once, and the ten largest clones take 0.5% to 0.7%. The sequenced sample consisted of CD8+ T cells from PBMCs. These receptors were taken from a human donor with multiple sclerosis.

This chain uses TRBV13 with TRBJ1-2; 8 bases are shared with TRBD1. The CDR3 spans 15 residues. V shed 5 bases and J 4 bases; nucleotides not matched to a gene: 9. The germline gives CDR1 PRHDT, CDR2 FYEKMQ (reference sequence). CDR3: CASSNRGQVPYGYTF. The CDR3 nucleotides are TGTGCCAGCAGCAACCGGGGACAGGTTCCCTATGGCTACACCTTC.

The genes are TRBV6-2 or TRBV6-3 and TRBJ2-4, with D perhaps given as TRBD1 or TRBD2 (5 bases each). The CDR3 length is 14 residues. Germline CDR1 reads MNHEY; CDR2 reads SVGEGT. V was pared by 7 bases and J by 5 bases, with 15 bases between. The CDR3 is CASTPRGDQNIQYF. CDR3 coding DNA: TGTGCCAGCACTCCAAGAGGGGACCAAAACATTCAGTACTTC.

The chain has TRBV28 and TRBJ1-4; D may be TRBD1 (6 bases). Germline CDR1 is MDHEN and CDR2 is SYDVKM. The V end was cut by 5 bases, the J end by 7 bases, with 8 bases between. This CDR3 comprises 12 residues. CDR3 region: CASSLDSEKLFF. CDR3 bases: TGTGCCAGCAGTCTGGACAGTGAAAAACTGTTTTTT.